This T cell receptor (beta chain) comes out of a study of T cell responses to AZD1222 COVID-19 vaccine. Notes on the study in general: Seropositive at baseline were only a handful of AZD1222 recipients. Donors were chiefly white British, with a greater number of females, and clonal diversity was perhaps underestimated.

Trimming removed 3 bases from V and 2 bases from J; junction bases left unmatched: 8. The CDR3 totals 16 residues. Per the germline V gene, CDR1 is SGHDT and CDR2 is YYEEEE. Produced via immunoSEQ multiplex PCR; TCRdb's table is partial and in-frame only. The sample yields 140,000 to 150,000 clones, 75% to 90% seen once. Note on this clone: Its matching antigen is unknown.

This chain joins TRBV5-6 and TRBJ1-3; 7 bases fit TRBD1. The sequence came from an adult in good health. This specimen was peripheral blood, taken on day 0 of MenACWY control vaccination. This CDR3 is CASSSLPGGAGNTIYF. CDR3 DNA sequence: TGTGCCAGCAGCTCACTACCAGGGGGGGCTGGAAACACCATATATTTT. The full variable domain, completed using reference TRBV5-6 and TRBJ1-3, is DAGVTQSPTHLIKTRGQQVTLRCSPKSGHDTVSWYQQALGQGPQFIFQYYEEEERQRGNFPDRFSGHQFPNYSSELNVNALLLGDSALYLCASSSLPGGAGNTIYFGEGSWLTVV.